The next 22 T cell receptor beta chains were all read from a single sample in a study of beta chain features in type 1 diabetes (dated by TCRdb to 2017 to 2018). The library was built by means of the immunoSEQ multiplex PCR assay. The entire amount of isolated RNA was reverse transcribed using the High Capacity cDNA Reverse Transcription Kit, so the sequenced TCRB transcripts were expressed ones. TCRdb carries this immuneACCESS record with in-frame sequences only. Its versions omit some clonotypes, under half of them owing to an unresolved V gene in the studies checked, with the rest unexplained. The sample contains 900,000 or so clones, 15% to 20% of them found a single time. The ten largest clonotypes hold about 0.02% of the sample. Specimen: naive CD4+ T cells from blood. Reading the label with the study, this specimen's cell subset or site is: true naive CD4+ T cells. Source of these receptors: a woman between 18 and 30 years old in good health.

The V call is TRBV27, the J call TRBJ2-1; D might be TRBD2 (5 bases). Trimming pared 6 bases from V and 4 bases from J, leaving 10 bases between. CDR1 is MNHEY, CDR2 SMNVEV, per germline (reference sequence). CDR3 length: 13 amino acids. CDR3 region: CASSRTQYNEQFF. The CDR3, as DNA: TGTGCCAGCAGCAGGACTCAGTACAATGAGCAGTTCTTC.

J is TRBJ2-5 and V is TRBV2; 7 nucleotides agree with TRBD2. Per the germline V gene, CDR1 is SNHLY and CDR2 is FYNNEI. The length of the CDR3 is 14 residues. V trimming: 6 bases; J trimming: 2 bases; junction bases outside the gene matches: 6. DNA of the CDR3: TGTGCCAGCAGATTGACTAGCAGGCAAGAGACCCAGTACTTC. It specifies CASRLTSRQETQYF.

The CDR3 DNA sequence: TGTGCCAGTAGTATAGGGCACGGGACAGGGAATGGTGAGCAGTTCTTC. Its translation is CASSIGHGTGNGEQFF. The rearrangement joins TRBV19 to TRBJ2-1; 9 nucleotides align to TRBD1. V lost 1 base and J lost 9; bases outside the gene matches: 10. The V gene's germline CDR1 is LNHDA and CDR2 SQIVND (reference sequence). CDR3 length: 16 amino acids.

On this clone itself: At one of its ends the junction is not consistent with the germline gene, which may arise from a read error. CDR3 sequence (DNA): TGTGCCAGCAGTTACTCTGTGGATGGGCTGTTCTTC. This codes for CASSYSVDGLFF. The chain carries TRBV10-3 and TRBJ2-1; no firm D call. This CDR3 has 12 residues. Germline CDR1 is ENHRY and CDR2 is SYGVKD.

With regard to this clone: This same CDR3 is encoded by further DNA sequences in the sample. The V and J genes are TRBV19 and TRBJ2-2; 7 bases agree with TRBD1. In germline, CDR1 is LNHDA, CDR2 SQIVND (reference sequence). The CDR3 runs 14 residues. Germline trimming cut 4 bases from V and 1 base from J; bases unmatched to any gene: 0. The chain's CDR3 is CASSRQGNTGELFF. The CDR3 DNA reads TGTGCCAGTAGTAGACAGGGGAACACCGGGGAGCTGTTTTTT.

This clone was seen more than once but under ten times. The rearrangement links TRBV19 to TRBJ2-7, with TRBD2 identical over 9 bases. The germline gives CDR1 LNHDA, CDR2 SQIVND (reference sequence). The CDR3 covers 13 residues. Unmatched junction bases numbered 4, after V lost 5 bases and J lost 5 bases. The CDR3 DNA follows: TGTGCCAGTAGTCCGGGACTAGCAGACGAGCAGTACTTC. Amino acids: CASSPGLADEQYF.

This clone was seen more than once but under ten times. CDR3 nucleotide sequence: TGTGCCAGCTCACCATCTAGCGGCCGTCGCGAGCAGTACTTC. As protein: CASSPSSGRREQYF. This chain links TRBV18 with TRBJ2-7; 7 nucleotides match TRBD2. This CDR3 is 14 amino acids long. V trimming: 2 bases; J trimming: 6 bases; junction bases outside the gene matches: 7. Germline loops: CDR1 KGHSH, CDR2 LQKENI.

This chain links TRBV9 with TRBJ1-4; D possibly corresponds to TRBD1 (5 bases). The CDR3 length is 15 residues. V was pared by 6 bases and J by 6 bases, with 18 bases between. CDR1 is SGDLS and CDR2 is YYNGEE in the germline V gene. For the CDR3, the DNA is TGTGCCAGCAACCCATTGGGGACCCTGGATGAAAAACTGTTTTTT. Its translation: CASNPLGTLDEKLFF.

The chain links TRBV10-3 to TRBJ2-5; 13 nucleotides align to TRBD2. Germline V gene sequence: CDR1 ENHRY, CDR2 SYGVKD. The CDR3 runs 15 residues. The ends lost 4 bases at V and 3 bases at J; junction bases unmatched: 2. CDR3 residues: CAISGTSGSEETQYF. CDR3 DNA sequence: TGTGCCATCAGTGGGACTAGCGGGAGTGAAGAGACCCAGTACTTC.

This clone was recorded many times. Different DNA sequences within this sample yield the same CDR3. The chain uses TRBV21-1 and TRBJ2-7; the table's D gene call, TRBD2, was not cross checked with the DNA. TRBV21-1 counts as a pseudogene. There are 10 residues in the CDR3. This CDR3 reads CASSSYEQYF. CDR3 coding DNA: TGTGCCAGCAGTTCGTACGAGCAGTACTTC.

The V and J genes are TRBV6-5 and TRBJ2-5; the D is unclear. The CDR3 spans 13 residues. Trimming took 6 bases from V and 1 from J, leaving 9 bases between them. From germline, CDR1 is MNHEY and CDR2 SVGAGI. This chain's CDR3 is CASSRTVQETQYF. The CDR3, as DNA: TGTGCCAGCAGCCGGACGGTCCAAGAGACCCAGTACTTC.

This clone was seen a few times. In DNA, the CDR3 is TGTGCTTCACAGGGGAGATCCCCAACTAATGAAAAACTGTTTTTT. It specifies CASQGRSPTNEKLFF. V is TRBV7-7 and J is TRBJ1-4; TRBD1 agrees at 7 bases. Germline CDR1 reads SSHAT; CDR2 reads FNYEAQ (reference sequence). This CDR3 contains 15 residues. Full variable domain (remainder filled in from reference TRBV7-7 and TRBJ1-4): GAGVSQSPRYKVTKRGQDVTLRCDPISSHATLYWYQQALGQGPEFLTYFNYEAQPDKSGLPSDRFSAERPEGSISTLTIQRTEQRDSAMYRCASQGRSPTNEKLFFGSGTQLSVL.

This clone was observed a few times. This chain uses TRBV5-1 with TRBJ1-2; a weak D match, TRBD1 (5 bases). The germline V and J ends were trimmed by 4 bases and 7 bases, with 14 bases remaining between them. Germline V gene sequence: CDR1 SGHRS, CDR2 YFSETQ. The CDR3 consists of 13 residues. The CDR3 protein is CASSADTGSGYTF. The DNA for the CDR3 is TGCGCCAGCAGCGCGGACACGGGCTCTGGCTACACCTTC. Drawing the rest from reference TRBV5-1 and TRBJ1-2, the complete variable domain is KAGVTQTPRYLIKTRGQQVTLSCSPISGHRSVSWYQQTPGQGLQFLFEYFSETQRNKGNFPGRFSGRQFSNSRSEMNVSTLELGDSALYLCASSADTGSGYTFGSGTRLTVV.

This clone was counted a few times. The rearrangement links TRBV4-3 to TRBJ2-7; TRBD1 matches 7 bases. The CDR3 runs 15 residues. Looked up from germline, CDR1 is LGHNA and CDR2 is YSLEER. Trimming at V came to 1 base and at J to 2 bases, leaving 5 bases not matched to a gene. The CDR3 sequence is CASSQGTGTAYEQYF. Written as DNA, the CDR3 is TGCGCCAGCAGCCAAGGAACCGGGACAGCCTACGAGCAGTACTTC.

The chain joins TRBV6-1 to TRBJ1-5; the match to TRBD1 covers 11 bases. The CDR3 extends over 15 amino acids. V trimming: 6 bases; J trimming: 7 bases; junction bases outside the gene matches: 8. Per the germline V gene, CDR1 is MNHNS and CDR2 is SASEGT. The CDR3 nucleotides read TGTGCCAGCAGGCCCGGGACAGGGGGTGAGCAGCCCCAGCATTTT. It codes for CASRPGTGGEQPQHF.

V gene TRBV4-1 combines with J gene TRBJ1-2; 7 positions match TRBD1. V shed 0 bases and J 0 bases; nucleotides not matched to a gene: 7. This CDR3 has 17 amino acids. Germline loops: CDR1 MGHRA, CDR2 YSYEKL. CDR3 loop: CASSQDAPGGTNYGYTF. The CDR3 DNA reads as TGCGCCAGCAGCCAAGATGCCCCAGGGGGGACTAACTATGGCTACACCTTC.

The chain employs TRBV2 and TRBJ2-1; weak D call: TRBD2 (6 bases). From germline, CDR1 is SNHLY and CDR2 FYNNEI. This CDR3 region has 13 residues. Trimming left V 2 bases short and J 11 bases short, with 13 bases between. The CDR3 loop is CASSESRGSQQFF. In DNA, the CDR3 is TGTGCCAGCAGTGAATCCCGGGGGTCTCAGCAGTTCTTC.

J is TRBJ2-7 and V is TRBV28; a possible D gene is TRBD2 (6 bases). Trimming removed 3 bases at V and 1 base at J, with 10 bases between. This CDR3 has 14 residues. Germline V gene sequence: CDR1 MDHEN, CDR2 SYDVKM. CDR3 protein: CASSFGGLSYEQYF. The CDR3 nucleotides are TGTGCCAGCAGTTTTGGAGGACTATCCTACGAGCAGTACTTC.

The CDR3: CASSHGLSTDTQYF. The CDR3, as DNA: TGTGCCAGCAGCCATGGACTGAGCACAGATACGCAGTATTTT. The gene calls are TRBV7-2 and TRBJ2-3, with D perhaps matching TRBD2 (5 bases). Germline V lookup: CDR1 SGHTA, CDR2 FQGNSA. Trimming took 5 bases from V and 0 from J, leaving 9 bases between them. The CDR3 is 14 residues long.

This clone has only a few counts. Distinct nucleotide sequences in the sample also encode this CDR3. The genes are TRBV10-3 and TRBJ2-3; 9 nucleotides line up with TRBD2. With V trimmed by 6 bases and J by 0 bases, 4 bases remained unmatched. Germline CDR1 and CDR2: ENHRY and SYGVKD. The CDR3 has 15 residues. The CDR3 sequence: CAIRTSGASTDTQYF. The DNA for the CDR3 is TGTGCCATCAGGACTAGCGGCGCTAGCACAGATACGCAGTATTTT.

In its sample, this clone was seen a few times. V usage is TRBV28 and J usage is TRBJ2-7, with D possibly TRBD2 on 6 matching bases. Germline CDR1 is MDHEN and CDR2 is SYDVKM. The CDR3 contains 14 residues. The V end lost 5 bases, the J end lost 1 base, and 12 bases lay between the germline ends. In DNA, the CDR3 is TGTGCCAGCAGTATGGGGGGTAGGTCCTACGAGCAGTACTTC. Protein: CASSMGGRSYEQYF.

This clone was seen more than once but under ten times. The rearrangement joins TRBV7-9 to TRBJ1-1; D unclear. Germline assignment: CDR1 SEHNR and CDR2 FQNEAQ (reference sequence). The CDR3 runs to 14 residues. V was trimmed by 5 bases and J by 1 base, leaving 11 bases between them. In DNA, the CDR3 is TGTGCCAGCAGCCTAGGACTCGAGAACACTGAAGCTTTCTTT. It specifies CASSLGLENTEAFF.